This is a list of T cell receptor beta chains from one sample in a study of blood T cells in healthy people across ages. TCRdb fed the 5' RACE reads into MiXCR, producing one record per CDR3 protein. The sample records approximately 1,000,000 distinct CDR3 sequences, 30% to 40% being singletons. The sample taken for sequencing was blood. Receptors were obtained from a young man in good health. Both conserved end residues are part of each CDR3.

len,v_gene,j_gene,CDR3aa
19,TRBV7-2,TRBJ2-5,CASSLVSWVGARVVETQYF
13,TRBV20-1,TRBJ1-2,CTASEQVLHGYTF
11,TRBV29-1,TRBJ1-2,CSVEGRYGYTF
14,TRBV11-1,TRBJ2-5,CASSPGTGLNEQYF
13,TRBV19,TRBJ2-7,CASSTSLGYEQYF
13,TRBV6-4,TRBJ2-3,CASNRQGEDTQYF
16,TRBV7-9,TRBJ2-7,CASSPPLNDGDYEQYF
13,TRBV12-3/TRBV12-4,TRBJ1-2,CAGSPHGLYGYTF
15,TRBV7-2,TRBJ2-1,CASSSGQGAYNEQFF
14,TRBV7-9,TRBJ2-1,CASRRRVGSDEQFF
14,TRBV6-4,TRBJ2-3,CASRRDSDTDTQYF
16,TRBV28,TRBJ2-6,CASSLPEPGGANVLTF
12,TRBV3-1,TRBJ2-5,CASSPGSQTQYF
14,TRBV2,TRBJ1-1,CASTLGQGSAEAFF
14,TRBV7-2,TRBJ2-5,CASSSPTSRETQYF
14,TRBV6-2/TRBV6-3,TRBJ1-2,CASRPSGPNYGYTF
15,TRBV27,TRBJ1-6,CASSPRGGYNSPLHF
15,TRBV2,TRBJ1-5,CASARRTDSNQPQHF
15,TRBV5-1,TRBJ2-3,CASRRTSGGSDTQYF
14,TRBV9,TRBJ2-2,CASSKMTGWGELFF
15,TRBV20-1,TRBJ1-2,CSARDGRRGDYGYTF
15,TRBV20-1,TRBJ2-5,CSARYRGSGWETQYF
13,TRBV20-1,TRBJ2-1,CSARQGRYNEQFF
13,TRBV28,TRBJ2-5,CASSSLAEETQYF
13,TRBV9,TRBJ1-2,CASSVVRDGGYTF
16,TRBV4-3,TRBJ2-5,CASSQDTASGKETQYF
20,TRBV4-2,TRBJ2-3,CASSQTLASGGTTSTDTQYF